This T cell receptor beta chain was observed in a study of T cell repertoires in cytomegalovirus infection. Study context: Well-studied HLA-B-restricted CMV epitopes were used in the study alongside recently identified HLA-C-restricted ones. From public TCR beta signatures came an indication of both CMV infection and matching HLA type.

MiXCR, run by TCRdb on the reads, gives a single entry per CDR3 protein. The table has roughly 120,000 distinct CDR3 sequences, 30% to 35% seen once. Germline V gene data show CDR1 as MGHDK and CDR2 as SYGVNS. The CDR3 runs to 16 residues. V shed 1 base and J 1 base; nucleotides not matched to a gene: 3. This clonotype was recorded many times. No antigen is known for it. Study results and limitations: Dominant in the ex vivo response were TCR beta clonotypes restricted by HLA-C and specific for CMV.

This rearrangement joins TRBV25-1 to TRBJ2-3; 9 bases are shared with TRBD1. This specimen consisted of CD8+ T cells from cultured PBMCs, obtained from culture after CMV antigen stimulation. This receptor was identified in a human donor in good health (CMV status not recorded). Some clones in this sample may be carry-over from other donors' samples. The CDR3 DNA follows: TGTGCCAGCAGTGAATCCCGGACAGGGGGCACAGATACGCAGTATTTT. The encoded protein is CASSESRTGGTDTQYF.